This TCR beta chain is from a study of beta chain features in type 1 diabetes. Expressed TCRB transcripts were sequenced because the isolated RNA had all been reverse transcribed beforehand. Some clones are missing from TCRdb's copy, which holds only in-frame ones; the method was immunoSEQ multiplex PCR. The table lists 970,000 or so clones, roughly a sixth of them singletons. Study results and limitations: Shortening that was moderate but significant affected the TCRB CDR3s of Type 1 diabetes patients in all four CD4+ subsets.

This clone was seen only a few times. Its target is not known. The CDR3 sequence is 14 residues long. J was trimmed by 6 bases and V by 5 bases; bases with no gene match: 10. Germline loops: CDR1 LNHDA, CDR2 SQIVND (reference sequence). The chain has TRBV19 and TRBJ2-7; 7 nucleotides align to TRBD1. The receptor was isolated from a woman aged 18-29 years in good health. Sample: naive CD4+ T cells from blood. CDR3: CASSSRDRNSEQYF. In DNA form, the CDR3 reads TGTGCCAGTAGTTCGAGGGACAGAAACTCCGAGCAGTACTTC.